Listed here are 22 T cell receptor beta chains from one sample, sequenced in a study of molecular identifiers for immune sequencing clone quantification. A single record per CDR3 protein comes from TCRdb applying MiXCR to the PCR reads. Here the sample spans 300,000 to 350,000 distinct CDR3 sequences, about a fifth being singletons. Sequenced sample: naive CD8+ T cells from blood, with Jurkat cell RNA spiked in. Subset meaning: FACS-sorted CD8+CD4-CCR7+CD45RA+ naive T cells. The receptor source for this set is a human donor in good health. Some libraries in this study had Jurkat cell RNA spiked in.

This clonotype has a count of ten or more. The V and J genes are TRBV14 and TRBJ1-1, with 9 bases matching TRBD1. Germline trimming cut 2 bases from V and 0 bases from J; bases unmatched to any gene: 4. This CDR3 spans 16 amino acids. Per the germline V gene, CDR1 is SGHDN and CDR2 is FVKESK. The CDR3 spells CASSQRTGGMNTEAFF. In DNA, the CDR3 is TGTGCCAGCAGCCAACGAACAGGGGGCATGAACACTGAAGCTTTCTTT.

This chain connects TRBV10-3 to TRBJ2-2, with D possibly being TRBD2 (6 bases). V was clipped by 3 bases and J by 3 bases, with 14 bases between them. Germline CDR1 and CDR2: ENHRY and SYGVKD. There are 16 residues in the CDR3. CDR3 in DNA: TGTGCCATCAGTGATCTGGAGGGGCCGGACACCGGGGAGCTGTTTTTT. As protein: CAISDLEGPDTGELFF.

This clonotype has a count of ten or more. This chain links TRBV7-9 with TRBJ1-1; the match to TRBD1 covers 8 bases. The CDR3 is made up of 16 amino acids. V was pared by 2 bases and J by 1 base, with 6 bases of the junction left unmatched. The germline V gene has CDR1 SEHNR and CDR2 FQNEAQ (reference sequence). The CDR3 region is CASSLSGTGKNTEAFF. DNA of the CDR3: TGTGCCAGCAGCTTAAGTGGGACAGGAAAGAACACTGAAGCTTTCTTT.

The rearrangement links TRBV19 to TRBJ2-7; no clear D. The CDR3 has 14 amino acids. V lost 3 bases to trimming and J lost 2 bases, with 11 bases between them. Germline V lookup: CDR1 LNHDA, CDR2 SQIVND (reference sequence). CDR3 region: CASSMVGFPYEQYF. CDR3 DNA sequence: TGTGCCAGTAGTATGGTTGGCTTCCCCTACGAGCAGTACTTC. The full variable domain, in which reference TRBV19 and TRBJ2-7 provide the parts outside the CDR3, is DGGITQSPKYLFRKEGQNVTLSCEQNLNHDAMYWYRQDPGQGLRLIYYSQIVNDFQKGDIAEGYSVSREKKESFPLTVTSAQKNPTAFYLCASSMVGFPYEQYFGPGTRLTVT.

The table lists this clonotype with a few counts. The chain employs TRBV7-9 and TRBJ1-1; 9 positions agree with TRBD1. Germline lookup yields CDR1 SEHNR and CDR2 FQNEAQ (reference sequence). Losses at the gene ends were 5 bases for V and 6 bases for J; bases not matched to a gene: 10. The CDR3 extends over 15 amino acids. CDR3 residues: CASSLTQGARSEAFF. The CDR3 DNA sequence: TGTGCCAGCAGCCTAACACAGGGGGCGAGGTCTGAAGCTTTCTTT. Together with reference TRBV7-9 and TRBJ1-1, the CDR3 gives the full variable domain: DTGVSQNPRHKITKRGQNVTFRCDPISEHNRLYWYRQTLGQGPEFLTYFQNEAQLEKSRLLSDRFSAERPKGSFSTLEIQRTEQGDSAMYLCASSLTQGARSEAFFGQGTRLTVV.

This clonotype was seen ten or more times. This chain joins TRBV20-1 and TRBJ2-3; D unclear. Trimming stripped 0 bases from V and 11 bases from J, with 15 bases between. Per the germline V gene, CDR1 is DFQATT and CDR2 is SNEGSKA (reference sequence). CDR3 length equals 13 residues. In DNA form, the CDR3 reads TGCAGTGCTAGAGAAATCATACAGCTATGGCAGTATTTT. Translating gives CSAREIIQLWQYF.

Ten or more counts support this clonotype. The CDR3: CSVTVGSQETQYF. The DNA for the CDR3 is TGCAGCGTCACTGTGGGGTCCCAAGAGACCCAGTACTTC. V is TRBV29-1 and J is TRBJ2-5, with unresolved D. Trimming removed 6 bases at V and 1 base at J, with 12 bases between. The CDR3 sequence is 13 residues long. The germline gives CDR1 SQVTM, CDR2 ANQGSEA.

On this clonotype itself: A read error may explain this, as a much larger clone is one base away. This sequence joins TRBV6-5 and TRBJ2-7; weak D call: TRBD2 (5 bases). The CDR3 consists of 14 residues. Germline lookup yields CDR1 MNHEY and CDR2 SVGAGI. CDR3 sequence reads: CGSSYGRGTDEQYF. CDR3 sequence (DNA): TGTGGCAGCAGTTACGGTCGGGGTACCGACGAGCAGTACTTC.

The CDR3 DNA reads TGTGCCAGCAGTTTATCAGTGCCCCCCTACGAGCAGTACTTC. This codes for CASSLSVPPYEQYF. V and J are TRBV27 and TRBJ2-7, with no clear D. The CDR3 is 14 amino acids. The germline V gene has CDR1 MNHEY and CDR2 SMNVEV (reference sequence). The V end lost 0 bases, the J end lost 2 bases, and 8 bases lay between the germline ends.

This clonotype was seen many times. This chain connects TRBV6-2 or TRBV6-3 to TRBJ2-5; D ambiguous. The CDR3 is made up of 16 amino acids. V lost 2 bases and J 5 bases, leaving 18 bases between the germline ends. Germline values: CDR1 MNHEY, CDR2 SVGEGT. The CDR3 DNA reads TGTGCCAGCAGTTACCTCAGACGTAGGACGGAGGAGACCCAGTACTTC. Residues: CASSYLRRRTEETQYF.

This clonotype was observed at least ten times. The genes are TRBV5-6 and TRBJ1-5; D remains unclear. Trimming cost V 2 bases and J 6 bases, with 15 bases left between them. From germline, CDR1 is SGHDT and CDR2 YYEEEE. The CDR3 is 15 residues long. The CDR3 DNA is TGTGCCAGCAGCTTTAGTGCCGTGTATAGTCAGCCCCAGCATTTT. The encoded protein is CASSFSAVYSQPQHF. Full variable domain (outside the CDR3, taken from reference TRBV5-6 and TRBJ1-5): DAGVTQSPTHLIKTRGQQVTLRCSPKSGHDTVSWYQQALGQGPQFIFQYYEEEERQRGNFPDRFSGHQFPNYSSELNVNALLLGDSALYLCASSFSAVYSQPQHFGDGTRLSIL.

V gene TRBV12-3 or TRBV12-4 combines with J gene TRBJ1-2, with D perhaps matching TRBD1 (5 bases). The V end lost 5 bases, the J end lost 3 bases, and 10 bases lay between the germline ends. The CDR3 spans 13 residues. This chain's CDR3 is CASSPGRDYGYTF. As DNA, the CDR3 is TGTGCCAGCAGTCCAGGGAGGGACTATGGCTACACCTTC.

The CDR3 DNA sequence: TGTGCCAGCAGCCAAGTCGCCAGATACCACGAGCAGTACTTC. It is translated as CASSQVARYHEQYF. The chain recombines TRBV14 with TRBJ2-7; no clear D. The germline V gene has CDR1 SGHDN and CDR2 FVKESK. V lost 1 base to trimming and J lost 5 bases, with 12 bases between them. The CDR3 loop spans 14 amino acids.

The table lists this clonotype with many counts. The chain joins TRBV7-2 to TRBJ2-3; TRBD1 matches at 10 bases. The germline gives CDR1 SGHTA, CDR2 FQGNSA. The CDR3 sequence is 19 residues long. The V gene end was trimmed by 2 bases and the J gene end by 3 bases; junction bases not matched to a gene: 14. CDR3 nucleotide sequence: TGTGCCAGCAGCTTACCCCGCGGACCGGGACAGGGGATAACAGATACGCAGTATTTT. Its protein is CASSLPRGPGQGITDTQYF.

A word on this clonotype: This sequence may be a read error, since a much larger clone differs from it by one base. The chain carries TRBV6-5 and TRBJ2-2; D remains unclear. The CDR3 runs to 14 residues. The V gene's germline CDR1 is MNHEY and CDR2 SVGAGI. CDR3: CGSKESANTGELFF. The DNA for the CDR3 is TGTGGCAGCAAAGAGTCCGCGAACACCGGGGAGCTGTTTTTT.

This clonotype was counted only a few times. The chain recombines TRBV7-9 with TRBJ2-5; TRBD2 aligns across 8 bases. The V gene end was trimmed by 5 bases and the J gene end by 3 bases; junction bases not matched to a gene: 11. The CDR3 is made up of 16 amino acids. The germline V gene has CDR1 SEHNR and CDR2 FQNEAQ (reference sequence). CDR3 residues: CASSVGAGGPKETQYF. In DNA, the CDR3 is TGTGCCAGCAGCGTGGGCGCGGGGGGACCAAAAGAGACCCAGTACTTC.

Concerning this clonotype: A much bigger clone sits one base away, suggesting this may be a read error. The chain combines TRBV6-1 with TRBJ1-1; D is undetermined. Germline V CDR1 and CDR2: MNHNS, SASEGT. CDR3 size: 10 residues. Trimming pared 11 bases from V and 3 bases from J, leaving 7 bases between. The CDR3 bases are TGTGCCGCCCATTACACTGAAGCTTTCTTT. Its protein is CAAHYTEAFF.

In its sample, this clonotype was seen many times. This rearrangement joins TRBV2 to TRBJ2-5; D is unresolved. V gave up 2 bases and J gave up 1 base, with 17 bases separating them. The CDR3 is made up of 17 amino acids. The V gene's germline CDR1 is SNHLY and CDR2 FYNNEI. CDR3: CASSEWIRLATQETQYF. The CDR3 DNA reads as TGTGCCAGCAGTGAATGGATCCGGTTAGCCACCCAAGAGACCCAGTACTTC.

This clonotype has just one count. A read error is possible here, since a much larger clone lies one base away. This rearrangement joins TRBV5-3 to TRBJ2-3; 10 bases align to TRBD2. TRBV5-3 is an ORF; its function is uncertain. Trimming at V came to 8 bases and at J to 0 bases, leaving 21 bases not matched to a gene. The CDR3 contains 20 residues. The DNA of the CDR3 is TGTGCCAGCGGCTTGGTCGGACTAGCGGTTAGAGATTCTAGCACAGATACGCAGTATTTT. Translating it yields CASGLVGLAVRDSSTDTQYF.

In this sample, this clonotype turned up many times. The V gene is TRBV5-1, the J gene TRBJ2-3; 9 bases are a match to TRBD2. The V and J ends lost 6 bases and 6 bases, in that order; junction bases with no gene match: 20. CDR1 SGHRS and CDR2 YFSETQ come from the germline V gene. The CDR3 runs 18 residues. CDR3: CASKRFAGGAYDGDTQYF. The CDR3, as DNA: TGCGCCAGCAAGCGATTTGCGGGAGGGGCCTACGACGGGGATACGCAGTATTTT.

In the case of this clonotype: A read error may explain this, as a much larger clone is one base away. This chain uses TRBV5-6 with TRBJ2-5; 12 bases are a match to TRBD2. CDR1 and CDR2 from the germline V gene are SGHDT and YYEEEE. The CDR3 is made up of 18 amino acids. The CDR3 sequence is CASSLGPRTSGIPETQHF. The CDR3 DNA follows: TGTGCCAGCAGCTTGGGGCCTCGGACTAGCGGGATTCCAGAGACCCAGCACTTC. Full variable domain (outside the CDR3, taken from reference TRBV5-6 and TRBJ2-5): DAGVTQSPTHLIKTRGQQVTLRCSPKSGHDTVSWYQQALGQGPQFIFQYYEEEERQRGNFPDRFSGHQFPNYSSELNVNALLLGDSALYLCASSLGPRTSGIPETQHFGPGTRLLVL.

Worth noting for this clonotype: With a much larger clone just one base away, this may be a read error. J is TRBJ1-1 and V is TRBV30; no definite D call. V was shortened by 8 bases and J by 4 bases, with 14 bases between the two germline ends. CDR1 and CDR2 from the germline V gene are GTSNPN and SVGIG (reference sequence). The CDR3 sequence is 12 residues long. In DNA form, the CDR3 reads TGTGCCGGGATGTGGTGGGGCACTGAAGCTTTCTTT. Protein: CAGMWWGTEAFF.